Listed below are T cell receptor beta chains from one sample, sequenced in a study of post-analysis software for immune sequencing data. TCRdb re-analysed the PCR reads in MiXCR, keeping a single row per CDR3 protein. In the table there are about 430,000 distinct CDR3 sequences, about 40% of which are singletons. Sequenced sample: blood. The receptors here all came from a girl aged 2-15 years with multiple sclerosis. The CDR3 runs from the conserved cysteine through the conserved F or W. A D gene is named only where the DNA matches it firmly. The size entry is marked missing in some rows and otherwise reads once, few, many or a size class.

NA,TRBV6-6,few,TRBJ2-5,CASSSLPRGTQYF,TGTGCCAGCAGTTCTTTACCCAGAGGGACCCAGTACTTC
NA,TRBV7-2,few,TRBJ1-5,CASSLAGLQGYQPQHF,TGTGCCAGCAGCTTAGCGGGGCTGCAGGGGTATCAGCCCCAGCATTTT
NA,TRBV5-1,NA,TRBJ2-7,CASSLAVANYEQYF,TGCGCCAGCAGCTTGGCCGTCGCGAACTACGAGCAGTACTTC
NA,TRBV15,NA,TRBJ1-5,CATSRGTVGRIQPQHF,TGTGCCACCAGCAGAGGGACAGTAGGCCGCATTCAGCCCCAGCATTTT
NA,TRBV4-2,NA,TRBJ2-4,CASSLRGRVSTKNIQYF,TGTGCCAGCAGCCTCCGGGGCCGCGTATCCACTAAAAACATTCAGTACTTC
TRBD2,TRBV27,NA,TRBJ2-7,CASRYQRGPSSYEQYF,TGTGCCAGCAGATACCAGCGGGGCCCTAGCTCCTACGAGCAGTACTTC
NA,TRBV29-1,NA,TRBJ1-2,CSVAGLSYGYTF,TGCAGCGTCGCTGGACTAAGCTATGGCTACACCTTC
TRBD2,TRBV28,few,TRBJ2-1,CASSIGTSGRHNEQFF,TGTGCCAGCAGTATAGGGACTAGCGGGAGGCATAATGAGCAGTTCTTC
NA,TRBV29-1,few,TRBJ2-3,CSAAWRVPDTQYF,TGCAGCGCTGCGTGGAGGGTCCCAGATACGCAGTATTTT
NA,TRBV6-4,NA,TRBJ2-4,CASSDSNGDLMYF,TGTGCCAGCAGTGACTCGAACGGGGACTTAATGTACTTC
TRBD1,TRBV7-8,NA,TRBJ1-2,CASSLRGDYGCTF,TGTGCCAGCAGCCTCAGGGGGGACTATGGCTGCACCTTC
NA,TRBV7-3,NA,TRBJ1-6,CASSFTPGSNSPLHF,TGTGCCAGCAGCTTCACGCCCGGGAGCAATTCACCCCTCCACTTT
NA,TRBV19,NA,TRBJ1-4,CASSMGRDNEKLFF,TGTGCCAGTAGTATGGGAAGGGATAATGAAAAACTGTTTTTT
NA,TRBV20-1,NA,TRBJ1-1,CSARSQVNTEAFF,TGCAGTGCCCGTTCCCAGGTGAACACTGAAGCTTTCTTT